This TCR beta chain derives from a study of CXCR3-negative and CXCR3-positive naive CD8 T cells. From germline, CDR1 is SGHNT and CDR2 YYREEE (reference sequence). CDR3 length: 16 amino acids. Comments on this clonotype: Its target is not known.

Study findings and constraints: Naive subsets did not differ in surface CD5, and TRB CDR3 properties served to infer TCR strength. Greater hydrophobicity was found in TRB CDR3s of CXCR3-positive naive cells than of CXCR3-negative naive cells. For naive cells, CXCR3-negative and CXCR3-positive subsets had similar TRBV-TRBJ usage; for memory cells, usage differed.

Libraries were UMI-labeled 5' RACE TRB cDNA. TCRdb reprocessed the 5' RACE reads; each CDR3 protein has one entry and no DNA is given. The data include some 140,000 distinct CDR3 sequences; the top ten clones carry 0.45% to 0.6%. CD45RO-CCR7+CD27+CD95- was the phenotype of naive CD8+ T cells. The gene calls are TRBV5-4 and TRBJ2-5; TCRdb's assignment of TRBD1 cannot be checked, as there is no DNA. The receptor was derived from a human donor in good health. Some clones in this sample may be carry-over from other donors' samples. Sample: naive CXCR3+ CD8+ T cells from blood. Noted subset: CD45RO-CCR7+CD27+CD95- naive CD8+ T cells expressing CXCR3 (TNR3+). CDR3 loop: CASSYRRLDRQETQYF.